The clone carrying this T cell receptor beta chain appeared many times. No antigen is known for it. This entry belongs to a study of T cell repertoires in cytomegalovirus infection. Whole-study context: It can be stated that public TCR beta signatures indicated CMV infection as well as a matching HLA type.

Using its own MiXCR run on the reads, TCRdb lists one record per CDR3 protein. The sample consists of around 94,000 distinct CDR3 sequences, approximately 15% of them appearing once. Study-wide points: Summed frequency of shared TCR beta families picked out CMV carriers who also had the relevant HLA. Dominant in the ex vivo response were TCR beta clonotypes restricted by HLA-C and specific for CMV.

This CDR3 region has 15 residues. Trimming shortened V by 5 bases and J by 6 bases, and 17 bases separated the two germline ends. The material sequenced was PBMCs. This receptor was identified in a human donor in good health (CMV status not recorded). Some clones in this sample may be carry-over from other donors' samples. The chain has TRBV12-3 or TRBV12-4 and TRBJ2-1; D is tentatively TRBD1 or TRBD2 (5 bases each). The CDR3 region is CASSPDGGSPNEQFF. The CDR3 DNA sequence: TGTGCCAGCAGTCCCGATGGGGGAAGCCCCAATGAGCAGTTCTTC.